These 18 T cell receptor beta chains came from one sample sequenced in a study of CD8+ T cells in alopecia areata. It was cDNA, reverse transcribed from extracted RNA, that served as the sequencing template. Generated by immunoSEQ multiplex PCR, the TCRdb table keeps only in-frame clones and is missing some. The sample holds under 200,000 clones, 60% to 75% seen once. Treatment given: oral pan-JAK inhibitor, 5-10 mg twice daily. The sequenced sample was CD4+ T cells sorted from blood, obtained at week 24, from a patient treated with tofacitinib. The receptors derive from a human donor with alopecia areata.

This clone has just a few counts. In nucleotides, the CDR3 is TGTGCCAGCTCACCAAGACAGGGCCTACATGAGCAGTTCTTC. Its translation: CASSPRQGLHEQFF. This chain uses TRBV18 with TRBJ2-1, with 7 bases lining up with TRBD1. The CDR3 extends over 14 amino acids. Unmatched junction bases numbered 6, after V lost 2 bases and J lost 8 bases. Germline CDR1 is KGHSH and CDR2 is LQKENI.

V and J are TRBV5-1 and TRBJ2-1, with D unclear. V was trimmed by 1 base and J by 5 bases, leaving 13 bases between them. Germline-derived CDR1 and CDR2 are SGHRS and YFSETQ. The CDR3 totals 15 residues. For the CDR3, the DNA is TGCGCCAGCAGCTTGTTTCAGGCGTCCCACAATGAGCAGTTCTTC. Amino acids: CASSLFQASHNEQFF.

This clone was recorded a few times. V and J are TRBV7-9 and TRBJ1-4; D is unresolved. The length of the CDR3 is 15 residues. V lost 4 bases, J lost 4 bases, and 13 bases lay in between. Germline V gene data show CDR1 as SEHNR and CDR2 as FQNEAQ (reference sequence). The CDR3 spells CASSSQGISNEKLFF. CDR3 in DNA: TGTGCCAGCAGCTCCCAAGGGATAAGTAATGAAAAACTGTTTTTT.

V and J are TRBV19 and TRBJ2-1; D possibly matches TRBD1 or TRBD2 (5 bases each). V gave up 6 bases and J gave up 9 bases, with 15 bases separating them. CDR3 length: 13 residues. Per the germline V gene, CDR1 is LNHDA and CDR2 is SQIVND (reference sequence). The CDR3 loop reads CASSGVRGSEQFF. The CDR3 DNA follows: TGTGCCAGTAGCGGGGTTAGGGGCAGTGAGCAGTTCTTC.

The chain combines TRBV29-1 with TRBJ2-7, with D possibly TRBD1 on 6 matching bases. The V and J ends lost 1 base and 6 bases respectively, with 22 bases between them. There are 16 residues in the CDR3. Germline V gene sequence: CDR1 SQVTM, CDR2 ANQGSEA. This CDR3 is CSVEGPWTVGSLEQYF. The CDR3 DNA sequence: TGCAGCGTTGAAGGGCCGTGGACAGTCGGGTCCCTCGAGCAGTACTTC.

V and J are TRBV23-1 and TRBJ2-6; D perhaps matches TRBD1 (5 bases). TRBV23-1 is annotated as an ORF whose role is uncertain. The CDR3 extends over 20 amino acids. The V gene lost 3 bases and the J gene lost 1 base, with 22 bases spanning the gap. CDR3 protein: CASSHPEPTAIPSGANVLTF. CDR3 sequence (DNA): TGCGCCAGCAGTCATCCTGAACCGACAGCGATTCCTTCTGGGGCCAACGTCCTGACTTTC.

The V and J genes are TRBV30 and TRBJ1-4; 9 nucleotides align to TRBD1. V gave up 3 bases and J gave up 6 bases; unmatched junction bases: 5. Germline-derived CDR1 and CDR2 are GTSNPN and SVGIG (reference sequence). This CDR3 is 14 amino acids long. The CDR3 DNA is TGTGCCTGGAGCCATGGACAGGGGCATGAAAAACTGTTTTTT. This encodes CAWSHGQGHEKLFF.

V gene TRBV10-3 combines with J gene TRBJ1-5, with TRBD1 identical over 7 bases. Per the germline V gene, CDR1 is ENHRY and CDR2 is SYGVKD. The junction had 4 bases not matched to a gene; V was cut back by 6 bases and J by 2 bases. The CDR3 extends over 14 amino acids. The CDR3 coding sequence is TGTGCCATCAGCAACAGGGGAGGCAATCAGCCCCAGCATTTT. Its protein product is CAISNRGGNQPQHF.

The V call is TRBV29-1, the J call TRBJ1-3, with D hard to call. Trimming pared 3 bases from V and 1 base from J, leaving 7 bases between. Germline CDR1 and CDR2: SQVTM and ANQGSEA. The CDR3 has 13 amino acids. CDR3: CSVEPGSGNTIYF. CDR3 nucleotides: TGCAGCGTTGAGCCGGGATCTGGAAACACCATATATTTT.

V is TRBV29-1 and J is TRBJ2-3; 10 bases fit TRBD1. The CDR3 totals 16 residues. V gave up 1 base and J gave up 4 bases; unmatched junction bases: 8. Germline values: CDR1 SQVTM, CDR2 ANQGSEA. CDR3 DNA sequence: TGCAGCGTTGAAGGACAGGGGGCGAAATTTGCAGATACGCAGTATTTT. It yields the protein CSVEGQGAKFADTQYF.

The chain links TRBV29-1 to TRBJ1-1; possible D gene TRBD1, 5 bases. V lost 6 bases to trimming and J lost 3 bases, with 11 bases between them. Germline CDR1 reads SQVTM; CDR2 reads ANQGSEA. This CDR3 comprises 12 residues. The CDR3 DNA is TGCAGCGTGGGGCGGGGCGACACTGAAGCTTTCTTT. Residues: CSVGRGDTEAFF.

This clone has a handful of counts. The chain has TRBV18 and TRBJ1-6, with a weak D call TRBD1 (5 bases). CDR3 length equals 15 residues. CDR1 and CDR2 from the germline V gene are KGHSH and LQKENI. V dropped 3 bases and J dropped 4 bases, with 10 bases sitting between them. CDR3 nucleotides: TGTGCCAGCTCACCGGAGGGGAGATATAATTCACCCCTCCACTTT. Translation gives CASSPEGRYNSPLHF.

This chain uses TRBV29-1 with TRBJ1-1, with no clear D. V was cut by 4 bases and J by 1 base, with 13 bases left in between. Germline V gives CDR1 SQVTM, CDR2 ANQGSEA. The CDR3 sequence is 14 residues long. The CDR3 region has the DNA TGCAGCGTTGGTAGGAGACTCGGGAACACTGAAGCTTTCTTT. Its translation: CSVGRRLGNTEAFF.

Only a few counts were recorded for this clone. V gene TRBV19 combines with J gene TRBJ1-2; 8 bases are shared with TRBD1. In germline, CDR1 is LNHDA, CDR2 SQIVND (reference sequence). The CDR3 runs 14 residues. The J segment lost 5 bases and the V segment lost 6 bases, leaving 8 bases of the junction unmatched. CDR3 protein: CASSPPRGLYGYTF. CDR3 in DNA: TGTGCCAGTAGCCCCCCCAGGGGGCTGTATGGCTACACCTTC. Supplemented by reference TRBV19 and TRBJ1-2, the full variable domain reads DGGITQSPKYLFRKEGQNVTLSCEQNLNHDAMYWYRQDPGQGLRLIYYSQIVNDFQKGDIAEGYSVSREKKESFPLTVTSAQKNPTAFYLCASSPPRGLYGYTFGSGTRLTVV.

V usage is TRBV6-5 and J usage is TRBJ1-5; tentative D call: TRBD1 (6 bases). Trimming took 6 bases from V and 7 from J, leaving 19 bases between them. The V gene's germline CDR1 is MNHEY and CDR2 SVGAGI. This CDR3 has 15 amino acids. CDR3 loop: CASRPQGVITQPQHF. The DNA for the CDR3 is TGTGCCAGCAGACCACAGGGAGTTATTACCCAGCCCCAGCATTTT.

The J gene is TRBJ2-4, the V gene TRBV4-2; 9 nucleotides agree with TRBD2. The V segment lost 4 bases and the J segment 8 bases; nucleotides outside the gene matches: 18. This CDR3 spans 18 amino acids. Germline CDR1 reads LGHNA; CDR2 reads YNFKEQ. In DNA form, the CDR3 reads TGTGCCAGCAGCCCCAAGGAGACGGCTAGCGGGGAAGGGGACATTCAGTACTTC. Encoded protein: CASSPKETASGEGDIQYF.

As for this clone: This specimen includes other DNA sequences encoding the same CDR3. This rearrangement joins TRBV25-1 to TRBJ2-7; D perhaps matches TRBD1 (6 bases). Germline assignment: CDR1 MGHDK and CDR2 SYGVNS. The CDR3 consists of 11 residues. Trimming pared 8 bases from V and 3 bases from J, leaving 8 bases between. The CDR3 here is CASGRGYEQYF. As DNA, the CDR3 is TGTGCCAGCGGCAGGGGCTACGAGCAGTACTTC.

CDR3 in DNA: TGTGCCAGCTCGGGACGTCAAAACACTGAAGCTTTCTTT. It codes for CASSGRQNTEAFF. The chain uses TRBV18 and TRBJ1-1; D is perhaps TRBD1 (5 bases). The CDR3 is 13 amino acids. Trimming cost V 6 bases and J 2 bases, with 10 bases left between them. Germline V CDR1 and CDR2: KGHSH, LQKENI.